These 15 T cell receptor beta chains were all obtained from the same sample, sequenced in a study of blood T cells in healthy people across ages. A second PCR, run for about 6 to 11 cycles, used a sample-barcoded 5' primer plus a J-beta primer mix. TCRdb reprocessed the 5' RACE reads with MiXCR, giving one entry per CDR3 protein. Of hundreds of thousands of distinct CDR3 sequences in the sample, about half are singletons; the top ten hold approximately 32%. The sample comprised blood. The receptors shown here come from a woman aged 60-75 years in good health.

The J gene is TRBJ1-2, the V gene TRBV28; 8 positions match TRBD1. The CDR3 sequence is 15 residues long. In germline, CDR1 is MDHEN, CDR2 SYDVKM. The ends lost 5 bases at V and 4 bases at J; junction bases unmatched: 9. In DNA form, the CDR3 reads TGTGCCAGCAGTGACACGCGGACAGGGATCTATGGCTACACCTTC. Translated: CASSDTRTGIYGYTF.

The V call is TRBV5-1, the J call TRBJ2-7, with 8 bases fitting TRBD1. This CDR3 has 12 amino acids. V shed 2 bases, J shed 6 bases, and the junction held 1 base outside the gene matches. CDR1 and CDR2 (germline): SGHRS, YFSETQ. CDR3 sequence: CASSFTGGEQYF. The CDR3 region has the DNA TGCGCCAGCAGCTTTACAGGGGGCGAGCAGTACTTC.

This clonotype was seen at least ten times. The chain is built from TRBV3-1 and TRBJ2-7, with a weak D call TRBD1 (6 bases). Deletions cut 4 bases from V and 6 bases from J, with 13 bases between. Germline lookup yields CDR1 LGHDT and CDR2 YNNKEL (reference sequence). The CDR3 length is 13 residues. CDR3 sequence reads: CASSRPTGCEQYF. In DNA, the CDR3 is TGTGCCAGCAGCCGGCCTACAGGGTGCGAGCAGTACTTC.

The chain combines TRBV28 with TRBJ1-5; possible D gene TRBD1, 5 bases. The ends were cut back, 5 bases at V and 5 bases at J, with 19 bases in the middle. The CDR3 has 16 amino acids. CDR1 is MDHEN and CDR2 is SYDVKM in the germline V gene. The CDR3 region has the DNA TGTGCCAGCAGTCTGGGGGGTCTTGGGTTCGATCAGCCCCAGCATTTT. It codes for CASSLGGLGFDQPQHF.

The chain employs TRBV7-2 and TRBJ2-3; TRBD1 might be the D (5 bases). The CDR3 length is 16 residues. V was pared by 5 bases and J by 2 bases, with 17 bases between. The germline V gene has CDR1 SGHTA and CDR2 FQGNSA. The CDR3 region has the DNA TGTGCCAGCAGCCCCCTCAAGGGGCGCTACACAGATACGCAGTATTTT. This sequence encodes CASSPLKGRYTDTQYF.

CDR3 sequence (DNA): TGTGCCAGCAGCTTAGCGGGCAGGGATGCAGATACGCAGTATTTT. It codes for CASSLAGRDADTQYF. This chain uses TRBV11-2 with TRBJ2-3; D may be TRBD1 (5 bases). The CDR3 contains 15 residues. The V gene lost 1 base and the J gene lost 4 bases, with 12 bases spanning the gap. Germline loops: CDR1 SGHAT, CDR2 FQNNGV.

The rearrangement joins TRBV29-1 to TRBJ1-2; TRBD1 agrees at 7 bases. CDR1 and CDR2 from the germline V gene are SQVTM and ANQGSEA. The V gene end was trimmed by 7 bases and the J gene end by 7 bases; junction bases not matched to a gene: 6. CDR3 length: 11 amino acids. As DNA, the CDR3 is TGCAGCGAAGACAGGGCCTCTGGCTACACCTTC. It specifies CSEDRASGYTF.

This chain links TRBV2 with TRBJ2-7, with TRBD2 as a possible D gene (6 bases). This CDR3 spans 15 amino acids. The V end was cut by 6 bases, the J end by 2 bases, with 17 bases between. CDR1 and CDR2 from the germline V gene are SNHLY and FYNNEI. The CDR3 DNA is TGTGCCAGCAGAGCTCGTAGCGGCGAGACCTACGAGCAGTACTTC. It yields the protein CASRARSGETYEQYF.

The chain recombines TRBV12-3 or TRBV12-4 with TRBJ2-5; the D gene is possibly TRBD2 (6 bases). V dropped 5 bases and J dropped 11 bases, with 24 bases sitting between them. The CDR3 has 15 amino acids. This CDR3 reads CASSPTSKPYNEQYF. The CDR3 nucleotides read TGTGCCAGCAGTCCTACTAGCAAGCCCTACAATGAGCAGTACTTC.

This chain uses TRBV21-1 with TRBJ2-4; no check of the table's D call, TRBD1, against the DNA was made. TRBV21-1 is a pseudogene. The CDR3 has 17 amino acids. CDR3 nucleotide sequence: TGTGCCATTTTAACCGCCCGGGACAGGGAAGCCAAAAACATTCAGTACTTC. This gives the protein CAILTARDREAKNIQYF.

The chain uses TRBV2 and TRBJ1-2; 8 nucleotides line up with TRBD1. The CDR3 contains 13 residues. Germline trimming cut 6 bases from V and 6 bases from J; bases unmatched to any gene: 6. CDR1 and CDR2 (germline): SNHLY, FYNNEI. CDR3 in DNA: TGTGCCAGCAGGGCCGGACAGGGCGATGGCTACACCTTC. This gives the protein CASRAGQGDGYTF.

This chain joins TRBV9 and TRBJ1-6; 8 bases line up with TRBD1. CDR1 SGDLS and CDR2 YYNGEE come from the germline V gene. The CDR3 has 14 amino acids. Trimming removed 4 bases from V and 9 bases from J; junction bases left unmatched: 6. The CDR3, as DNA: TGTGCCAGCAGCCAGACAGGGGTCACTTCACCCCTCCACTTT. This gives the protein CASSQTGVTSPLHF.

This clonotype was detected many times. The chain recombines TRBV29-1 with TRBJ2-3; 9 positions match TRBD2. V lost 6 bases and J lost 0; bases outside the gene matches: 7. The CDR3 sequence is 15 residues long. From germline, CDR1 is SQVTM and CDR2 ANQGSEA. The CDR3 bases are TGCAGCGTGCGGGAGGGCCTACCCAGCACAGATACGCAGTATTTT. It encodes CSVREGLPSTDTQYF.

The V call is TRBV28, the J call TRBJ2-1, with D maybe TRBD1 (6 bases). There are 12 residues in the CDR3. V was pared by 8 bases and J by 7 bases, with 12 bases between. Germline V CDR1 and CDR2: MDHEN, SYDVKM. The CDR3 here is CASQGTDNEQFF. The CDR3 DNA is TGTGCCAGCCAGGGGACGGATAATGAGCAGTTCTTC. Together with reference TRBV28 and TRBJ2-1, the CDR3 gives the full variable domain: DVKVTQSSRYLVKRTGEKVFLECVQDMDHENMFWYRQDPGLGLRLIYFSYDVKMKEKGDIPEGYSVSREKKERFSLILESASTNQTSMYLCASQGTDNEQFFGPGTRLTVL.

This clonotype was counted a few times. The chain joins TRBV27 to TRBJ1-2; 8 bases line up with TRBD1. The germline V gene has CDR1 MNHEY and CDR2 SMNVEV (reference sequence). V lost 2 bases to trimming and J lost 5 bases; unmatched junction nucleotides: 4. The CDR3 is 14 residues long. The chain's CDR3 is CASSLQGAGYGYTF. DNA for the CDR3: TGTGCCAGCAGTTTACAGGGGGCGGGGTATGGCTACACCTTC.